This passage covers 17 T cell receptor beta chains from one sample sequenced in a study of human T cells and chemical hapten exposure. Noted time point: pre-sensitization, week 0. Treatment: therapeutic diphenylcyclopropenone sensitization with weekly scalp DPC. TCRdb analysed the RACE reads with MiXCR anew, one entry per CDR3 protein. The data show some 250,000 distinct CDR3 sequences, 7.5% to 9% seen once. The specimen was whole blood, collected in connection with sensitization to the hapten diphenylcyclopropenone (DPC). The receptor set was obtained from a man aged 18 to 29 with alopecia areata. Some clones in this sample may be carry-over from other donors' samples.

The chain is built from TRBV3-1 and TRBJ2-4; TRBD1 agrees at 9 bases. Losses at the gene ends were 4 bases for V and 6 bases for J; bases not matched to a gene: 7. The length of the CDR3 is 15 residues. The V gene's germline CDR1 is LGHDT and CDR2 YNNKEL (reference sequence). Written as DNA, the CDR3 is TGTGCCAGCAGCCGCTCCGACAGGGGGGGAAACATTCAGTACTTC. Its translation is CASSRSDRGGNIQYF.

This clonotype was detected once. This chain uses TRBV20-1 with TRBJ1-1; D is unclear. Looked up from germline, CDR1 is DFQATT and CDR2 is SNEGSKA (reference sequence). Trimming stripped 2 bases from V and 1 base from J, with 14 bases between. The CDR3 is 15 amino acids. CDR3 sequence: CSARRRYPGNTEAFF. The CDR3 DNA follows: TGCAGTGCTAGAAGGCGCTATCCTGGGAACACTGAAGCTTTCTTT.

The table lists this clonotype with a count of one. The genes are TRBV18 and TRBJ2-4, with a tentative D call TRBD1 (6 bases). Germline V gives CDR1 KGHSH, CDR2 LQKENI. The V end was cut by 6 bases, the J end by 2 bases, with 17 bases between. The CDR3 totals 16 residues. CDR3 sequence: CASSSLGTHTKNIQYF. The DNA of the CDR3 is TGTGCCAGCTCGTCACTAGGGACACATACCAAAAACATTCAGTACTTC.

This clonotype was observed a few times. The chain combines TRBV4-3 with TRBJ1-3; D unresolved. Germline CDR1 reads LGHNA; CDR2 reads YSLEER. V was clipped by 0 bases and J by 1 base, with 7 bases between them. The CDR3 extends over 15 amino acids. CDR3 nucleotide sequence: TGCGCCAGCAGCCAAGATTGGTCGTCTGGAAACACCATATATTTT. It yields the protein CASSQDWSSGNTIYF.

The V and J genes are TRBV7-9 and TRBJ2-3, with 10 nucleotides matching TRBD1. Germline V gene data show CDR1 as SEHNR and CDR2 as FQNEAQ (reference sequence). V lost 4 bases and J lost 5; bases outside the gene matches: 9. The CDR3 extends over 16 amino acids. The CDR3 protein is CASSYPDRGLVDTQYF. The CDR3 coding sequence is TGTGCCAGCAGCTACCCGGACAGGGGGTTGGTAGATACGCAGTATTTT.

The J gene is TRBJ2-1, the V gene TRBV10-3; D is uncertain. This CDR3 region has 10 residues. The V and J ends lost 8 bases and 6 bases respectively, with 5 bases between them. Germline CDR1 and CDR2: ENHRY and SYGVKD. The CDR3 DNA follows: TGTGCCATCGGTGTCAATGAGCAGTTCTTC. This sequence encodes CAIGVNEQFF.

This clonotype was seen only a few times. For the CDR3, the DNA is TGTGCCAGCAGCTTAGCGGCGGGACAGGGCTACTATGGCTACACCTTC. Protein product: CASSLAAGQGYYGYTF. The chain is built from TRBV7-2 and TRBJ1-2; TRBD1 agrees at 9 bases. This CDR3 has 16 residues. V lost 0 bases and J lost 3; bases outside the gene matches: 5. Per germline, CDR1 SGHTA and CDR2 FQGNSA.

This clonotype has a handful of counts. The J gene is TRBJ2-7, the V gene TRBV6-5; a weak D match, TRBD1 (6 bases). Between the trimmed V and J ends, which lost 4 bases and 5 bases, there was a span of 15 bases. Germline CDR1 is MNHEY and CDR2 is SVGAGI. The length of the CDR3 is 14 residues. The CDR3 spells CASSSDAGVNEQYF. CDR3 nucleotides: TGTGCCAGCAGTTCGGACGCAGGGGTGAACGAGCAGTACTTC.

The chain recombines TRBV11-2 with TRBJ2-7; 8 bases match TRBD1. The CDR3 length is 16 residues. The V and J ends lost 5 bases and 3 bases, in that order; junction bases with no gene match: 12. In germline, CDR1 is SGHAT, CDR2 FQNNGV. Here the CDR3 DNA reads TGTGCCAGCAGCCCCCATGAGGGACAGGACCTCTACGAGCAGTACTTC. This encodes CASSPHEGQDLYEQYF.

This clonotype has just a few counts. The chain employs TRBV12-5 and TRBJ1-1; TRBD1 aligns across 10 bases. With 2 bases clipped from V and 5 bases from J, the junction kept 5 bases outside the gene matches. CDR3 length: 15 residues. Germline V gene sequence: CDR1 LGHNT, CDR2 FRNRAP. CDR3 region: CASGLSGTGVTEAFF. The CDR3 bases are TGTGCTAGTGGTTTGTCCGGGACAGGGGTGACTGAAGCTTTCTTT.

This chain links TRBV10-3 with TRBJ1-2; 7 bases agree with TRBD1. The germline gives CDR1 ENHRY, CDR2 SYGVKD. This CDR3 contains 14 residues. Trimming removed 6 bases from V and 4 bases from J; junction bases left unmatched: 8. The CDR3: CAIRSDREGYGYTF. The CDR3 DNA reads as TGTGCCATCAGATCCGACAGGGAGGGCTATGGCTACACCTTC.

The chain employs TRBV4-3 and TRBJ2-2; 11 bases agree with TRBD2. V was pared by 6 bases and J by 7 bases, with 13 bases of the junction left unmatched. This CDR3 is 17 amino acids long. Looked up from germline, CDR1 is LGHNA and CDR2 is YSLEER. CDR3 nucleotides: TGCGCCAGCAGGACAAGGAGTAGCGGGGGGGCGGTCGGGGAGCTGTTTTTT. Protein product: CASRTRSSGGAVGELFF.

This clonotype was seen only a few times. The chain links TRBV7-9 to TRBJ1-4; D remains ambiguous. V lost 2 bases, J lost 8 bases, and 3 bases lay in between. CDR1 is SEHNR and CDR2 is FQNEAQ in the germline V gene (reference sequence). CDR3 length: 11 amino acids. CDR3 nucleotides: TGTGCCAGCAGCTTACTCGAAAAACTGTTTTTT. Amino acid sequence: CASSLLEKLFF.

The chain employs TRBV7-3 and TRBJ2-7, with 7 positions matching TRBD2. Germline trimming cut 3 bases from V and 5 bases from J; bases unmatched to any gene: 10. The CDR3 spans 15 residues. Germline V gene data show CDR1 as SGHTA and CDR2 as FQGTGA. The CDR3 reads CASSFVWRERNEQYF. The CDR3 coding sequence is TGTGCCAGCAGCTTCGTTTGGCGGGAGAGGAACGAGCAGTACTTC. The complete variable domain, with remaining parts taken from reference TRBV7-3 and TRBJ2-7, reads GAGVSQTPSNKVTEKGKYVELRCDPISGHTALYWYRQSLGQGPEFLIYFQGTGAADDSGLPNDRFFAVRPEGSVSTLKIQRTERGDSAVYLCASSFVWRERNEQYFGPGTRLTVT.

This clonotype turned up a few times. J is TRBJ2-2 and V is TRBV2, with 7 bases matching TRBD1. In germline, CDR1 is SNHLY, CDR2 FYNNEI. CDR3 length equals 14 residues. V was pared by 11 bases and J by 4 bases, with 10 bases of the junction left unmatched. The CDR3 DNA sequence: TGTGCCGACTCCAGACAGGGTAGCACCGGGGAGCTGTTTTTT. Residues: CADSRQGSTGELFF.

This clonotype was observed a handful of times. The CDR3 DNA is TGTGCCAGCAGTTTCCCCCTCGAGGACAGGGACTACAATGAGCAGTTCTTC. Protein: CASSFPLEDRDYNEQFF. J is TRBJ2-1 and V is TRBV28, with 8 bases that match TRBD1. CDR1 and CDR2 from the germline V gene are MDHEN and SYDVKM. This CDR3 has 17 residues. The junction had 10 bases not matched to a gene; V was cut back by 3 bases and J by 3 bases.

This chain joins TRBV6-5 and TRBJ2-7; tentatively, D is TRBD1 (6 bases). This CDR3 is built from 18 residues. V gave up 6 bases and J gave up 2 bases, with 26 bases separating them. From germline, CDR1 is MNHEY and CDR2 SVGAGI. The chain's CDR3 is CASRSILHKTDRTYEQYV. The CDR3 coding sequence is TGTGCCAGCAGATCCATTTTACATAAAACCGACAGGACCTACGAGCAGTACGTC.